Following are 25 T cell receptor beta chains from one sample sequenced in a study of blood T cell repertoires in COVID-19. Generated by immunoSEQ multiplex PCR, the TCRdb table keeps only in-frame clones and is missing some. The profile shows roughly 70,000 clones, 86% of them singletons. The sample comprised peripheral blood. The receptors here all came from a man between 65 and 85 years old with active COVID-19.

This chain uses TRBV24-1 with TRBJ2-3; 8 bases match TRBD2. V gave up 8 bases and J gave up 4 bases; unmatched junction bases: 4. This CDR3 comprises 13 residues. In germline, CDR1 is KGHDR, CDR2 SFDVKD. This CDR3 is CATTPAGADTQYF. The CDR3 DNA reads TGTGCCACCACCCCAGCGGGGGCAGATACGCAGTATTTT.

Only one count was recorded for this clone. V gene TRBV6-2 or TRBV6-3 combines with J gene TRBJ2-1; TRBD2 matches at 9 bases. The V and J ends lost 2 bases and 6 bases, in that order; junction bases with no gene match: 14. The CDR3 contains 18 residues. The germline gives CDR1 MNHEY, CDR2 SVGEGT. The chain's CDR3 is CASSYPRRREGRGNEQFF. The CDR3 DNA follows: TGTGCCAGCAGTTACCCCCGCCGGCGGGAGGGCCGGGGCAATGAGCAGTTCTTC.

This CDR3 reads CSTQGPTNEKLFF. The CDR3 DNA reads as TGCAGCACCCAGGGGCCAACTAATGAAAAACTGTTTTTT. The V and J genes are TRBV29-1 and TRBJ1-4; perhaps TRBD1 as D (6 bases). The V end was cut by 8 bases, the J end by 0 bases, with 10 bases between. The CDR3 totals 13 residues. Germline lookup yields CDR1 SQVTM and CDR2 ANQGSEA.

The gene calls are TRBV7-2 and TRBJ2-3; 8 bases are shared with TRBD2. J gave up 4 bases and V 5 bases, and 11 bases lay outside the gene matches. This CDR3 comprises 16 residues. CDR1 and CDR2 from the germline V gene are SGHTA and FQGNSA. For the CDR3, the DNA is TGTGCCAGCAGCCTTAGCGGGACCCCCGAGGCAGATACGCAGTATTTT. As protein: CASSLSGTPEADTQYF.

The chain links TRBV28 to TRBJ1-2; 9 bases fit TRBD1. Trimming took 7 bases from V and 0 from J; bases not matched to a gene: 9. Germline CDR1 is MDHEN and CDR2 is SYDVKM. There are 16 residues in the CDR3. As DNA, the CDR3 is TGTGCCAGCAAGGGACAGGGTTATGGGGCTAACTATGGCTACACCTTC. It encodes CASKGQGYGANYGYTF.

In its sample, this clone was seen once. J is TRBJ1-2 and V is TRBV15; 9 nucleotides align to TRBD1. The V gene end was trimmed by 0 bases and the J gene end by 4 bases; junction bases not matched to a gene: 3. Germline V gives CDR1 LNHNV, CDR2 YYDKDF (reference sequence). CDR3 length: 15 residues. DNA of the CDR3: TGTGCCACCAGCAGAGATGGGACAGGGTCCTATGGCTACACCTTC. Amino acids: CATSRDGTGSYGYTF.

V gene TRBV28 combines with J gene TRBJ2-3, with D perhaps matching TRBD2 (5 bases). Trimming took 3 bases from V and 2 from J, leaving 18 bases between them. CDR3 length equals 17 residues. Per the germline V gene, CDR1 is MDHEN and CDR2 is SYDVKM. CDR3 in amino acids: CASSFPRSGVNTDTQYF. The CDR3 region has the DNA TGTGCCAGCAGTTTCCCTCGAAGCGGAGTTAACACAGATACGCAGTATTTT.

About this clone: A read error may account for a junction end that differs from germline. V is TRBV7-7 and J is TRBJ2-2; 9 nucleotides line up with TRBD1. The CDR3 length is 15 residues. Looked up from germline, CDR1 is SSHAT and CDR2 is FNYEAQ (reference sequence). The CDR3 spells CASSSMGQGGGELFF. The DNA of the CDR3 is TGTGCTAGCAGCTCAATGGGACAGGGTGGCGGGGAGCTGTTTTTT.

This clone was found a few times. The chain carries TRBV6-5 and TRBJ2-5; possible D gene TRBD1, 6 bases. V was cut by 6 bases and J by 5 bases, with 13 bases left in between. The CDR3 length is 13 residues. Per the germline V gene, CDR1 is MNHEY and CDR2 is SVGAGI. The CDR3 here is CASRAGVGETQYF. Written as DNA, the CDR3 is TGTGCCAGCAGGGCAGGGGTTGGGGAGACCCAGTACTTC.

The chain uses TRBV7-9 and TRBJ2-7; 11 bases match TRBD2. This CDR3 is built from 17 residues. The V gene end was trimmed by 5 bases and the J gene end by 6 bases; junction bases not matched to a gene: 15. The germline V gene has CDR1 SEHNR and CDR2 FQNEAQ (reference sequence). The CDR3 spells CASSPRTGTSGSLEQYF. Here the CDR3 DNA reads TGTGCCAGCAGCCCCCGGACGGGAACTAGCGGGAGTCTCGAGCAGTACTTC.

The V call is TRBV14, the J call TRBJ1-2; weak D call: TRBD1 (5 bases). V lost 4 bases and J lost 8, with 20 bases in between. The CDR3 loop spans 15 amino acids. Per germline, CDR1 SGHDN and CDR2 FVKESK. The CDR3 sequence: CASSRRSAGSKGYTF. CDR3 DNA sequence: TGTGCCAGCAGCCGGCGATCGGCAGGGTCCAAGGGCTACACCTTC.

This chain uses TRBV4-3 with TRBJ2-2, with TRBD2 identical over 7 bases. The length of the CDR3 is 16 residues. Germline CDR1 is LGHNA and CDR2 is YSLEER. V lost 1 base to trimming and J lost 3 bases; unmatched junction nucleotides: 5. CDR3: CASSQGLADYTGELFF. CDR3 DNA: TGCGCCAGCAGCCAAGGGCTAGCGGATTACACCGGGGAGCTGTTTTTT.

The CDR3 DNA is TGTGCCAGTAGTATCCCAGGGTCGGGCACTGAAGCTTTCTTT. This translates into CASSIPGSGTEAFF. The chain is built from TRBV19 and TRBJ1-1; D possibly corresponds to TRBD1 (5 bases). The CDR3 has 14 residues. V gave up 3 bases and J gave up 4 bases, with 12 bases separating them. CDR1 and CDR2 from the germline V gene are LNHDA and SQIVND (reference sequence).

The chain carries TRBV7-9 and TRBJ1-5; possibly TRBD1 for D (5 bases). The germline gives CDR1 SEHNR, CDR2 FQNEAQ (reference sequence). Trimming took off 5 bases at V and 5 bases at J, with 10 bases between the two ends. CDR3 length equals 13 residues. The CDR3 loop reads CASSLWGDQPQHF. CDR3 coding DNA: TGTGCCAGCAGCCTGTGGGGGGATCAGCCCCAGCATTTT. Based on the CDR3 plus reference TRBV7-9 and TRBJ1-5, the full variable domain is DTGVSQNPRHKITKRGQNVTFRCDPISEHNRLYWYRQTLGQGPEFLTYFQNEAQLEKSRLLSDRFSAERPKGSFSTLEIQRTEQGDSAMYLCASSLWGDQPQHFGDGTRLSIL.

The rearrangement links TRBV9 to TRBJ1-1; a possible D gene is TRBD1 (6 bases). V was shortened by 3 bases and J by 4 bases, with 13 bases between the two germline ends. Germline lookup yields CDR1 SGDLS and CDR2 YYNGEE. This CDR3 has 14 residues. CDR3 protein: CASSAAGDRTEAFF. CDR3 bases: TGTGCCAGCAGCGCTGCAGGGGATCGCACTGAAGCTTTCTTT.

This clone was seen a handful of times. The gene calls are TRBV18 and TRBJ2-1; perhaps TRBD1 as D (5 bases). In germline, CDR1 is KGHSH, CDR2 LQKENI. Trimming removed 6 bases at V and 10 bases at J, with 10 bases between. This CDR3 has 11 amino acids. CDR3 loop: CASSPQGEQFF. The CDR3 coding sequence is TGTGCCAGCTCCCCCCAGGGAGAGCAGTTCTTC.

The rearrangement uses TRBV6-5 and TRBJ2-3; tentatively, D is TRBD1 (6 bases). V lost 5 bases and J 6 bases, leaving 18 bases between the germline ends. Germline V gene sequence: CDR1 MNHEY, CDR2 SVGAGI. The CDR3 is 15 residues long. The CDR3: CASSPRTDLGDTQYF. The CDR3 DNA sequence: TGTGCCAGCAGTCCTCGGACAGATTTAGGGGATACGCAGTATTTT.

This chain connects TRBV5-6 to TRBJ2-7; tentative D call: TRBD2 (5 bases). Germline loops: CDR1 SGHDT, CDR2 YYEEEE. The CDR3 is 13 amino acids. V lost 2 bases to trimming and J lost 6 bases, with 12 bases between them. The CDR3 loop reads CASSFGVPGEQYF. CDR3 in DNA: TGTGCCAGCAGCTTCGGGGTTCCTGGCGAGCAGTACTTC.

The chain couples TRBV7-3 to TRBJ2-2; 10 bases line up with TRBD2. The V and J ends lost 5 bases and 6 bases, in that order; junction bases with no gene match: 9. This CDR3 comprises 16 residues. Germline V gene data show CDR1 as SGHTA and CDR2 as FQGTGA. The CDR3: CASSPSSGSRAGELFF. The DNA for the CDR3 is TGTGCCAGCAGCCCGTCTAGCGGGAGTCGGGCCGGGGAGCTGTTTTTT.

This clone was recorded only once. This chain links TRBV5-8 with TRBJ2-5, with TRBD2 as a possible D gene (7 bases). The CDR3 covers 15 residues. Trimming removed 4 bases at V and 3 bases at J, with 16 bases between. The germline gives CDR1 SGHTS, CDR2 YDEGEE. The CDR3 DNA follows: TGTGCCAGCAGCCTGGGGGGGGGCAGGAAAGAGACCCAGTACTTC. Amino acids: CASSLGGGRKETQYF.

The chain has TRBV7-9 and TRBJ2-1, with 13 bases that match TRBD2. The J segment lost 10 bases and the V segment lost 6 bases, leaving 12 bases of the junction unmatched. This CDR3 comprises 16 residues. Looked up from germline, CDR1 is SEHNR and CDR2 is FQNEAQ (reference sequence). CDR3 in amino acids: CASREGGTSGMREQFF. The CDR3 nucleotides read TGTGCCAGCAGGGAGGGGGGGACTAGCGGGATGCGGGAGCAGTTCTTC.

The gene calls are TRBV7-2 and TRBJ1-3; the D gene is possibly TRBD1 (6 bases). V was clipped by 0 bases and J by 9 bases, with 12 bases between them. Per germline, CDR1 SGHTA and CDR2 FQGNSA. The CDR3 has 14 amino acids. For the CDR3, the DNA is TGTGCCAGCAGCTTAGCACAGGGACCTCGCACCATATATTTT. Encoded protein: CASSLAQGPRTIYF.

The rearrangement links TRBV7-2 to TRBJ2-1; D is ambiguous. The CDR3 runs 12 residues. The V gene's germline CDR1 is SGHTA and CDR2 FQGNSA. Trimming cost V 3 bases and J 15 bases, with 15 bases left between them. In DNA, the CDR3 is TGTGCCAGCAGCTTGGGCCCCTCGGCCGCGTTCTTC. It codes for CASSLGPSAAFF.

The chain carries TRBV5-1 and TRBJ2-7, with 7 bases identical to TRBD2. CDR3 length equals 13 residues. Per germline, CDR1 SGHRS and CDR2 YFSETQ. After removal of 9 bases from V and 0 bases from J, the junction contained 6 bases not matched to a gene. DNA for the CDR3: TGCGCCACCAAACGGGGGGACTCCTACGAGCAGTACTTC. This sequence encodes CATKRGDSYEQYF. Based on the CDR3 plus reference TRBV5-1 and TRBJ2-7, the full variable domain is KAGVTQTPRYLIKTRGQQVTLSCSPISGHRSVSWYQQTPGQGLQFLFEYFSETQRNKGNFPGRFSGRQFSNSRSEMNVSTLELGDSALYLCATKRGDSYEQYFGPGTRLTVT.

The genes are TRBV29-1 and TRBJ1-6, with D possibly TRBD1 on 5 matching bases. The CDR3 has 15 residues. The germline CDR1 and CDR2 sequences are SQVTM and ANQGSEA. Trimming left V 7 bases short and J 7 bases short, with 20 bases between. The CDR3 spells CSAPGDRGRNSPLHF. In nucleotides, the CDR3 is TGCAGCGCTCCCGGGGATCGGGGGAGGAATTCACCCCTCCACTTT.